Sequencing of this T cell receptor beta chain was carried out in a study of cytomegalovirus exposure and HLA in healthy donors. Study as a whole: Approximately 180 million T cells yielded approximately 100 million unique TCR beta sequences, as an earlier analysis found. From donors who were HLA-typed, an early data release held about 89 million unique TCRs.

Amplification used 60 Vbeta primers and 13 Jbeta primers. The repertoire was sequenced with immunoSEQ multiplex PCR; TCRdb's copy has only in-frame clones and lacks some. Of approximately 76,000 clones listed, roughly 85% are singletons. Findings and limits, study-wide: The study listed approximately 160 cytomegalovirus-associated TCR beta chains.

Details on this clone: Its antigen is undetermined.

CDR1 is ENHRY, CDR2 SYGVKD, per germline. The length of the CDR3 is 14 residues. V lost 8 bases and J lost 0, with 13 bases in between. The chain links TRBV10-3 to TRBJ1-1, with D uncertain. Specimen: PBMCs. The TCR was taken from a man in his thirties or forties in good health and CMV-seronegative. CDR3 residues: CAISGGSMNTEAFF. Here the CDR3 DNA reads TGTGCCATCTCCGGAGGATCTATGAACACTGAAGCTTTCTTT.